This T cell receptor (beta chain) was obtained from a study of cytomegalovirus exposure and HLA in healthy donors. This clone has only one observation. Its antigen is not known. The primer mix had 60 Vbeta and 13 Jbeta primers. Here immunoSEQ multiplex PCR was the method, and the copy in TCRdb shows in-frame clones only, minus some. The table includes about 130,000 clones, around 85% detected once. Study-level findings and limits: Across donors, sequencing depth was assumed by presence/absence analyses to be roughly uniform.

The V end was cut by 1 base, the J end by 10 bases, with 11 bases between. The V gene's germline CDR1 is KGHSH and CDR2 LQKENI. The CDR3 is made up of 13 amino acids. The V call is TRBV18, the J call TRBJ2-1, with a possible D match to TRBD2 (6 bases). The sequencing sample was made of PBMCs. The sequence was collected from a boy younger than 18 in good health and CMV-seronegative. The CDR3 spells CASSPLRRDEQFF. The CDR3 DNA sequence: TGTGCCAGCTCACCACTTAGGCGGGACGAGCAGTTCTTC.